This TCR beta chain was captured in a study of radiotherapy plus CTLA-4 blockade in lung cancer. Using immunoSEQ multiplex PCR, the repertoire was profiled, and TCRdb retains in-frame clones only, with some absent. Found here are over 75,000 clones, 80% to 85% of them singletons; the top ten hold under 0.85%. Germline-derived CDR1 and CDR2 are SGHDT and YYEEEE. This CDR3 region has 13 residues. The germline V and J ends were trimmed by 4 bases and 7 bases, with 15 bases remaining between them. This receptor was taken from a human donor with non-small cell lung cancer who had stable disease on radiotherapy plus ipilimumab. The chain joins TRBV5-6 to TRBJ2-7, with D possibly matching TRBD2 (5 bases). The source was peripheral blood, collected from a patient treated with radiotherapy plus ipilimumab. CDR3: CASSRDRLGEQYF. In nucleotides, the CDR3 is TGTGCCAGCAGCCGGGATCGTCTGGGGGAGCAGTACTTC.